This TCR beta chain appears in the sequencing data of a study of beta chain features in type 1 diabetes. Study outcomes and limitations: There was a moderate but significant shortening of TCRB CDR3s in all four CD4+ subsets of Type 1 diabetes patients.

Germline CDR1 and CDR2: MNHEY and SVGAGI. The CDR3 runs 13 residues. Trimming left V 0 bases short and J 6 bases short, with 6 bases between. This clone was seen more than once but under ten times. As yet, its antigen is unknown. cDNA synthesis used the whole RNA isolate, giving expressed TCRB sequences. Some clones are missing from TCRdb's copy, which holds only in-frame ones; the method was immunoSEQ multiplex PCR. The data contain some 350,000 clones, 8.5% to 10% of them singletons. This chain links TRBV6-5 with TRBJ2-1; D is undetermined. Sequences were obtained from central memory CD4+ T cells from blood. The TCR was taken from a man younger than 40 with type 1 diabetes. CDR3 amino acids: CASSYSPFNEQFF. DNA of the CDR3: TGTGCCAGCAGTTACTCGCCCTTCAATGAGCAGTTCTTC.